The 20 T cell receptor beta chains given below trace back to one sample, sequenced in a study of CXCR3 chemokines and chemotherapy response in bladder cancer. TCRdb used MiXCR to reprocess the PCR reads, holding one entry per CDR3 protein. The repertoire includes thousands of distinct CDR3 sequences, roughly 25% of them detected once, and approximately 15% sits in the top ten. The sample here was taken from a patient whose treatment included neoadjuvant chemotherapy. These receptors all stem from a human donor with bladder cancer that did not respond to neoadjuvant chemotherapy.

Sample share makes this clonotype medium-sized. V is TRBV29-1 and J is TRBJ2-3; 13 nucleotides agree with TRBD2. The trim removed 6 bases at V and 11 bases at J, leaving 5 bases unmatched. The CDR3 totals 12 residues. Looked up from germline, CDR1 is SQVTM and CDR2 is ANQGSEA. The CDR3 sequence is CSVRTSGGEQYF. Written as DNA, the CDR3 is TGCAGCGTGAGGACTAGCGGGGGTGAGCAGTATTTT.

By sample share, this clonotype is large. The chain recombines TRBV6-5 with TRBJ2-1; TRBD2 is a possible D gene (6 bases). The V gene lost 5 bases and the J gene lost 5 bases, with 19 bases spanning the gap. Germline CDR1 is MNHEY and CDR2 is SVGAGI. The CDR3 runs to 16 residues. The CDR3 coding sequence is TGTGCCAGCAGTGCCCTGGCGAGCGGCGGGGACAATGAGCAGTTCTTC. Residues: CASSALASGGDNEQFF.

This clonotype was picked up many times. The rearrangement uses TRBV5-6 and TRBJ2-2; unclear D gene. Trimming took off 0 bases at V and 2 bases at J, with 8 bases between the two ends. This CDR3 is built from 15 residues. Germline V CDR1 and CDR2: SGHDT, YYEEEE. CDR3 amino acids: CASSLAQLNTGELFF. In nucleotides, the CDR3 is TGTGCCAGCAGCTTGGCGCAGCTTAACACCGGGGAGCTGTTTTTT.

Relative to its sample, this clonotype is medium-sized. This rearrangement joins TRBV6-2 or TRBV6-3 to TRBJ1-1, with unresolved D. The V end lost 5 bases, the J end lost 4 bases, and 17 bases lay between the germline ends. Germline V CDR1 and CDR2: MNHEY, SVGEGT. CDR3 length: 15 amino acids. As DNA, the CDR3 is TGTGCCAGCAGTACCCCCCACGGCCGGGGCACTGAAGCTTTCTTT. Amino acids: CASSTPHGRGTEAFF.

This clonotype was counted many times. The chain carries TRBV7-2 and TRBJ2-7; D is possibly TRBD1 (6 bases). The CDR3 runs 14 residues. The V and J ends lost 5 bases and 0 bases respectively, with 11 bases between them. Germline loops: CDR1 SGHTA, CDR2 FQGNSA. The CDR3 coding sequence is TGTGCCAGCAGCCCTGGGGGCTCCTCCTACGAGCAGTACTTC. Translating it yields CASSPGGSSYEQYF.

This clonotype was recorded a few times. The genes are TRBV6-6 and TRBJ2-1; 11 bases fit TRBD2. Per the germline V gene, CDR1 is MNHNY and CDR2 is SVGAGI (reference sequence). Germline trimming cut 6 bases from V and 9 bases from J; bases unmatched to any gene: 10. The CDR3 loop spans 15 amino acids. The CDR3 sequence: CASSNPSGGITEQFF. The CDR3 nucleotides read TGTGCCAGCAGCAACCCTAGCGGGGGGATCACTGAGCAGTTCTTC.

In its sample, this clonotype was seen a few times. The CDR3 is CASRDPYNEQFF. As DNA, the CDR3 is TGTGCCAGCAGGGACCCATACAATGAGCAGTTCTTC. The rearrangement joins TRBV6-2 or TRBV6-3 to TRBJ2-1; D gene unclear. Germline V lookup: CDR1 MNHEY, CDR2 SVGEGT. V lost 6 bases and J lost 4, with 7 bases in between. The CDR3 loop spans 12 amino acids.

This clonotype was found many times. The gene calls are TRBV5-6 and TRBJ1-3; D call uncertain. CDR3 length: 15 amino acids. Trimming shortened V by 0 bases and J by 0 bases, and 7 bases separated the two germline ends. Germline V gene lookup returns CDR1 SGHDT and CDR2 YYEEEE. DNA for the CDR3: TGTGCCAGCAGCTTGGAGTCCCTCTCTGGAAACACCATATATTTT. The encoded protein is CASSLESLSGNTIYF. Full variable domain (remainder filled in from reference TRBV5-6 and TRBJ1-3): DAGVTQSPTHLIKTRGQQVTLRCSPKSGHDTVSWYQQALGQGPQFIFQYYEEEERQRGNFPDRFSGHQFPNYSSELNVNALLLGDSALYLCASSLESLSGNTIYFGEGSWLTVV.

V usage is TRBV6-6 and J usage is TRBJ2-1; tentatively, D is TRBD2 (6 bases). CDR1 is MNHNY and CDR2 is SVGAGI in the germline V gene (reference sequence). V was clipped by 2 bases and J by 4 bases, with 12 bases between them. CDR3 length equals 15 residues. The CDR3 sequence: CASSYPTAGYNEQFF. The CDR3 region has the DNA TGTGCCAGCAGTTACCCGACCGCGGGGTACAATGAGCAGTTCTTC.

The gene calls are TRBV27 and TRBJ1-6, with TRBD1 identical over 10 bases. Germline CDR1 is MNHEY and CDR2 is SMNVEV (reference sequence). CDR3 size: 17 residues. V lost 6 bases to trimming and J lost 10 bases; unmatched junction nucleotides: 15. DNA of the CDR3: TGTGCCAGCAGCTTGACAGGGGGCCAGCAGCCCCAATCACCCCTCCACTTT. The encoded protein is CASSLTGGQQPQSPLHF.

This clonotype was detected only once. The J gene is TRBJ1-2, the V gene TRBV6-2 or TRBV6-3, with D possibly matching TRBD1 (6 bases). Germline loops: CDR1 MNHEY, CDR2 SVGEGT. With 2 bases removed from V and 5 bases from J, the gap between germline ends came to 18 bases. The CDR3 is 16 amino acids. CDR3 DNA: TGTGCCAGCAGTTACAATATCGGGGGGGCTAGGTATGGCTACACCTTC. It is translated as CASSYNIGGARYGYTF.

In its sample, this clonotype is medium-sized. The chain carries TRBV18 and TRBJ1-6, with D uncertain. The CDR3 consists of 17 residues. Trimming stripped 2 bases from V and 8 bases from J, with 19 bases between. Per the germline V gene, CDR1 is KGHSH and CDR2 is LQKENI. This CDR3 is CASSPNLGGGADSPLHF. DNA of the CDR3: TGTGCCAGCTCACCAAACCTGGGAGGTGGAGCGGATTCACCCCTCCACTTT. The full variable domain, completed using reference TRBV18 and TRBJ1-6, is NAGVMQNPRHLVRRRGQEARLRCSPMKGHSHVYWYRQLPEEGLKFMVYLQKENIIDESGMPKERFSAEFPKEGPSILRIQQVVRGDSAAYFCASSPNLGGGADSPLHFGNGTRLTVT.

This clonotype was seen many times. This chain uses TRBV6-1 with TRBJ2-6; the match to TRBD2 covers 10 bases. V lost 8 bases to trimming and J lost 5 bases; unmatched junction nucleotides: 15. Germline V gene data show CDR1 as MNHNS and CDR2 as SASEGT. There are 18 residues in the CDR3. CDR3 nucleotide sequence: TGTGCCAGCTCCCGTCCCGAGCGGGGGGGCCCGAGGGCCAACGTCCTGACTTTC. It encodes CASSRPERGGPRANVLTF.

This clonotype is labeled as medium-sized. This chain uses TRBV7-2 with TRBJ1-5, with a weak D call TRBD1 (5 bases). Per germline, CDR1 SGHTA and CDR2 FQGNSA. Trimming took 2 bases from V and 1 from J, leaving 12 bases between them. This CDR3 has 16 amino acids. The CDR3 DNA reads as TGTGCCAGCAGCTTATATGGGGGACTCAGCAATCAGCCCCAGCATTTT. This sequence encodes CASSLYGGLSNQPQHF. Full variable domain (rest looked up from reference TRBV7-2 and TRBJ1-5): GAGVSQSPSNKVTEKGKDVELRCDPISGHTALYWYRQSLGQGLEFLIYFQGNSAPDKSGLPSDRFSAERTGGSVSTLTIQRTQQEDSAVYLCASSLYGGLSNQPQHFGDGTRLSIL.

This clonotype is medium-sized (0.01 to 0.1%) in the sample. V gene TRBV29-1 combines with J gene TRBJ1-1; maybe TRBD1 (6 bases). There are 13 residues in the CDR3. Deletions cut 4 bases from V and 0 bases from J, with 9 bases between. Germline V lookup: CDR1 SQVTM, CDR2 ANQGSEA. The CDR3 sequence is CSVGGGMNTEAFF. The CDR3 DNA sequence: TGCAGCGTTGGAGGGGGGATGAACACTGAAGCTTTCTTT.

This clonotype was detected many times. The chain combines TRBV27 with TRBJ2-3; D assignment may be TRBD1 or TRBD2 (6 bases each). Trimming took 8 bases from V and 4 from J, leaving 13 bases between them. The CDR3 loop spans 13 amino acids. From germline, CDR1 is MNHEY and CDR2 SMNVEV (reference sequence). DNA for the CDR3: TGTGCCAGCGGCCCCGGGGGCCCAGATACGCAGTATTTT. Amino acid sequence: CASGPGGPDTQYF.

In this sample, this clonotype is medium-sized. This rearrangement joins TRBV5-6 to TRBJ1-2, with TRBD1 matching over 8 bases. Per germline, CDR1 SGHDT and CDR2 YYEEEE. The CDR3 contains 13 residues. V lost 4 bases and J lost 8; bases outside the gene matches: 7. Written as DNA, the CDR3 is TGTGCCAGCAGCCAGGACAGGGCTTACGGCTACACCTTC. Translating gives CASSQDRAYGYTF.

There are many counts of this clonotype. The chain links TRBV20-1 to TRBJ2-1; D gene ambiguous. Germline CDR1 is DFQATT and CDR2 is SNEGSKA (reference sequence). V was clipped by 1 base and J by 12 bases, with 10 bases between them. This CDR3 contains 11 residues. CDR3 coding DNA: TGCAGTGCTAGAGTGGAAAGACCGCAGTTCTTC. Protein sequence: CSARVERPQFF.

The chain is built from TRBV6-5 and TRBJ2-7; 10 bases match TRBD1. The DNA end lines up better with TRBJ1-2; the J call may be wrong. This CDR3 is built from 16 residues. Germline V lookup: CDR1 MNHEY, CDR2 SVGAGI. The chain's CDR3 is CASRSQTGGIWHGYTF. Written as DNA, the CDR3 is TGTGCCAGCAGATCTCAGACAGGGGGCATATGGCACGGCTACACCTTC.

This clonotype was detected only a few times. This rearrangement joins TRBV4-1 to TRBJ2-5; D uncertain. CDR1 and CDR2 from the germline V gene are MGHRA and YSYEKL. Trimming left V 1 base short and J 2 bases short, with 8 bases between. This CDR3 contains 14 residues. The CDR3 DNA reads TGCGCCAGCAGCCAAGCGTGGCAGCAAGAGACCCAGTACTTC. It specifies CASSQAWQQETQYF.